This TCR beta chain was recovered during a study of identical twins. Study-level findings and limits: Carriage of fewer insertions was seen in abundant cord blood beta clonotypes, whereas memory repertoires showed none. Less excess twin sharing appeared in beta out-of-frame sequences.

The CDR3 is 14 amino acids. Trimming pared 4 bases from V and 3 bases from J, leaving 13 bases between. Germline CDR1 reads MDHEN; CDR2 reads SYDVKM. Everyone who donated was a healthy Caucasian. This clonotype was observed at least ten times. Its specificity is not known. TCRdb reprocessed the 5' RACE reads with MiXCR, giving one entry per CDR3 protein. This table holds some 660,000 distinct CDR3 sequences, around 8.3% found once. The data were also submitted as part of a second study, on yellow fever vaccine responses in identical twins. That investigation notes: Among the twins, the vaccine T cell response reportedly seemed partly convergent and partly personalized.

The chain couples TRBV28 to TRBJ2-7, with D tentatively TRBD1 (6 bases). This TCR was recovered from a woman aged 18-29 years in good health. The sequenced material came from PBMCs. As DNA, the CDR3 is TGTGCCAGCAGTTCGGACAGTTTCTTCTACGAGCAGTACTTC. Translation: CASSSDSFFYEQYF.